This TCR beta chain came from a study of T cells after yellow fever vaccination. About the research overall: SMART-Seq v4 Ultra Low Input prepared libraries from low-cell fractions.

A universal primer site and UMIs were added as TCR cDNA was made by 5'RACE template switching. TCRdb used MiXCR to reprocess the 5' RACE reads, holding one entry per CDR3 protein. Counted here are hundreds of thousands of distinct CDR3 sequences, roughly 3.5% occurring once; the ten biggest clones make up 20% to 25%. The length of the CDR3 is 16 residues. V was shortened by 5 bases and J by 2 bases, with 19 bases between the two germline ends. Germline loops: CDR1 SGHTS, CDR2 YDEGEE. Broader study findings: Clones from primary vaccination mostly reappeared after the booster (96% CD4, about 85% CD8).

This clonotype was seen repeatedly, ten times or more. The antigen is undetermined. The sample consisted of PBMCs, taken on the day of the yellow fever booster vaccination. The rearrangement joins TRBV5-8 to TRBJ2-5; D is perhaps TRBD1 (7 bases). This clonotype originated in a young man who received the YFV17D yellow fever vaccine. This CDR3 is CASSSGVRGDQETQYF. The CDR3 coding sequence is TGTGCCAGCAGTTCAGGAGTCAGGGGGGATCAAGAGACCCAGTACTTC.